Below, 6 T cell receptor beta chains from the same sample are listed, as sequenced in a study of blood T cells in healthy people across ages. Sample-barcoded 5' priming and a J-beta primer mix drove a second PCR of roughly 7 to 11 cycles. From the 5' RACE reads, TCRdb called clonotypes with MiXCR, one entry per CDR3 protein. The sample carries under 1 million distinct CDR3 sequences, approximately 48% recorded once. The sequenced material came from blood. These TCRs come from a man aged 60 to 69 in good health.

This clonotype has just a few counts. The chain carries TRBV11-1 and TRBJ2-7, with TRBD1 matching over 11 bases. Germline lookup yields CDR1 SGHAT and CDR2 FQDESV (reference sequence). The CDR3 contains 16 residues. V dropped 5 bases and J dropped 4; count of bases not matched to a gene: 10. The CDR3 protein is CASSLAGGQGAYEQYF. CDR3 DNA: TGTGCCAGCAGCCTTGCAGGCGGACAGGGGGCTTACGAGCAGTACTTC.

The gene calls are TRBV20-1 and TRBJ1-5, with D unresolved. From germline, CDR1 is DFQATT and CDR2 SNEGSKA (reference sequence). V lost 1 base and J 2 bases, leaving 6 bases between the germline ends. This CDR3 spans 13 amino acids. The CDR3 nucleotides are TGCAGTGCTAGAGGAACAGGCAATCAGCCCCAGCATTTT. This gives the protein CSARGTGNQPQHF.

The V gene is TRBV20-1, the J gene TRBJ1-5; perhaps TRBD1 as D (6 bases). The length of the CDR3 is 15 residues. V lost 6 bases and J lost 2, with 17 bases in between. Germline assignment: CDR1 DFQATT and CDR2 SNEGSKA (reference sequence). The CDR3 loop is CSAPLGANRNQPQHF. DNA for the CDR3: TGCAGTGCCCCCCTGGGGGCGAATCGCAATCAGCCCCAGCATTTT.

The chain has TRBV4-1 and TRBJ1-2; D is uncertain. CDR1 is MGHRA and CDR2 is YSYEKL in the germline V gene. This CDR3 contains 15 residues. Between the trimmed V and J ends, which lost 0 bases and 3 bases, there was a span of 11 bases. The CDR3 loop is CASSQDERYDYGYTF. The CDR3, as DNA: TGCGCCAGCAGCCAAGATGAACGATACGACTATGGCTACACCTTC.

This sequence joins TRBV4-3 and TRBJ2-3; perhaps D is TRBD1 or TRBD2 (5 bases each). V lost 0 bases and J 4 bases, leaving 14 bases between the germline ends. The CDR3 sequence is 16 residues long. Per germline, CDR1 LGHNA and CDR2 YSLEER. CDR3 nucleotide sequence: TGCGCCAGCAGCCAAGATAGAGGGGCCAGGTCAGATACGCAGTATTTT. It specifies CASSQDRGARSDTQYF.

The chain's CDR3 is CAISAPLRGRTEQFF. The CDR3 DNA sequence: TGTGCCATCAGTGCCCCATTGCGGGGGAGGACTGAGCAGTTCTTC. The chain has TRBV10-3 and TRBJ2-1; TRBD2 aligns across 7 bases. Germline assignment: CDR1 ENHRY and CDR2 SYGVKD. The CDR3 is 15 residues long. V dropped 4 bases and J dropped 9; count of bases not matched to a gene: 12.